The clone carrying this TCR beta chain rates as medium-sized. TCRdb called clones again from the PCR reads with MiXCR. The sample has more than 8,500 clones; approximately 10% are singletons. V shed 5 bases, J shed 2 bases, and the junction held 6 bases outside the gene matches. Germline CDR1 is KGHSY and CDR2 is FQNENV. The CDR3 has 15 residues. The source of the sample is a study of metastatic and nonmetastatic thyroid tumors. Each patient went into thyroid surgery without having received any treatment. This chain joins TRBV16 and TRBJ2-7; 10 bases map to TRBD1. The material sequenced was tumor tissue. This TCR was recovered from a female donor with papillary thyroid cancer or a benign thyroid nodule (not recorded which). Some clones in this sample may be carry-over from other donors' samples. Written as DNA, the CDR3 is TGTGCCAGCAGCTTTGGACAGGGGGAGACCTACGAGCAGTACTTC. It encodes CASSFGQGETYEQYF.